This T cell receptor (beta chain) was recovered during a study of molecular identifiers for immune sequencing clone quantification. Study-level results: Highly expanded clone sizes could end up underestimated if a barcode were shared by identical TCR molecules.

MiXCR, applied by TCRdb to the PCR reads, yields one record per CDR3 protein. This sample has over 600,000 distinct CDR3 sequences, with 15% to 20% found just once. The ends were cut back, 11 bases at V and 0 bases at J, with 14 bases in the middle. CDR3 length equals 14 residues. Germline V CDR1 and CDR2: MNHEY, SMNVEV (reference sequence). This clonotype was observed a handful of times. The antigen remains unidentified. This chain joins TRBV27 and TRBJ1-5, with D uncertain. This sequence originates from a human donor in good health. Some libraries in this study had Jurkat cell RNA spiked in. The source material was naive CD8+ T cells from blood, with Jurkat cell RNA spiked in. The subset was: FACS-sorted CD8+CD4-CCR7+CD45RA+ naive T cells. CDR3 in DNA: TGTGCCTCCCGGAAGGATTTTAGCAATCAGCCCCAGCATTTT. Protein sequence: CASRKDFSNQPQHF.